This T cell receptor beta chain derives from a study of blood T cell repertoires in COVID-19. On the study more broadly: Samples taken during acute and convalescent COVID-19 were collected in the United States, Italy and Spain. T cells, B-cell-depleted T cells, or PBMCs provided the cDNA or gDNA that served as material.

Per the original methods: For nucleated cells, counts were estimated from reference gene primer amplification. Here immunoSEQ multiplex PCR was the method, and the copy in TCRdb shows in-frame clones only, minus some. For V, J and clone size, that table is used; D and trimming come from the DNA. The table lists 100,000 to 150,000 clones, roughly 90% of them singletons, with more than 2% in the top ten. The CDR3 runs to 14 residues. V trimming: 4 bases; J trimming: 1 base; junction bases outside the gene matches: 3. Germline assignment: CDR1 MGHRA and CDR2 YSYEKL. The sequence was obtained from a man aged 70-80 years with active COVID-19. Sequences were obtained from peripheral blood. The chain combines TRBV4-1 with TRBJ2-5; TRBD2 agrees at 7 bases. In DNA form, the CDR3 reads TGCGCCAGCAGCCTTCCGGGGGGCCAAGAGACCCAGTACTTC. This encodes CASSLPGGQETQYF.